These 11 T cell receptor beta chains came from one sample sequenced in a study of early T cells in non-severe SARS-CoV-2 infection. TCRdb analysed the 5' RACE reads with MiXCR anew, one entry per CDR3 protein. The repertoire holds approximately 70,000 distinct CDR3 sequences, over 10% seen once, with around 6% in the top ten. Sequencing was performed on whole blood, taken at baseline. These receptors came from an adult who was a healthcare worker with PCR-confirmed SARS-CoV-2 infection or an uninfected control (not recorded which).

This chain links TRBV7-9 with TRBJ2-5; D perhaps matches TRBD2 (5 bases). Trimming cost V 1 base and J 4 bases, with 10 bases left between them. Germline CDR1 SEHNR, CDR2 FQNEAQ (reference sequence). This CDR3 is 14 amino acids long. CDR3 nucleotide sequence: TGTGCCAGCAGCTTAGTGACGGGAAGAGAGACCCAGTACTTC. Its translation: CASSLVTGRETQYF.

In its sample, this clonotype was seen a few times. The V gene is TRBV20-1, the J gene TRBJ2-3, with TRBD2 identical over 9 bases. The ends lost 3 bases at V and 0 bases at J; junction bases unmatched: 4. The CDR3 sequence is 15 residues long. Per the germline V gene, CDR1 is DFQATT and CDR2 is SNEGSKA (reference sequence). This CDR3 is CSASALAGSTDTQYF. The CDR3 nucleotides read TGCAGTGCTAGCGCTCTAGCGGGGAGCACAGATACGCAGTATTTT.

This clonotype turned up a few times. This chain connects TRBV20-1 to TRBJ2-3; no reliable D call. Trimming removed 2 bases from V and 0 bases from J, with 6 bases in between. The CDR3 sequence is 13 residues long. CDR1 is DFQATT and CDR2 is SNEGSKA in the germline V gene (reference sequence). The CDR3 is CSARHTSTDTQYF. The CDR3 bases are TGCAGTGCTAGACACACCAGCACAGATACGCAGTATTTT.

This clonotype came up a few times. The chain couples TRBV11-2 to TRBJ2-1; 11 bases are shared with TRBD2. Losses at the gene ends were 5 bases for V and 8 bases for J; bases not matched to a gene: 8. Germline V CDR1 and CDR2: SGHAT, FQNNGV. The CDR3 totals 15 residues. As DNA, the CDR3 is TGTGCCAGCAGCGAGGGACTAGCGGCTATCTATGAGCAGTTCTTC. This sequence encodes CASSEGLAAIYEQFF.

The chain uses TRBV6-2 or TRBV6-3 and TRBJ2-5, with D hard to call. V was trimmed by 4 bases and J by 10 bases, leaving 1 base between them. The CDR3 has 8 amino acids. Germline CDR1 reads MNHEY; CDR2 reads SVGEGT. The DNA of the CDR3 is TGTGCCAGCAGTTTCCAGTACTTC. This sequence encodes CASSFQYF.

This chain joins TRBV5-1 and TRBJ2-7; D is unclear. The germline V gene encodes CDR1 SGHRS and CDR2 YFSETQ. Trimming removed 0 bases from V and 2 bases from J, with 12 bases in between. This CDR3 spans 15 amino acids. CDR3 residues: CASSLEGRATYEQYF. DNA for the CDR3: TGCGCCAGCAGCTTGGAAGGGCGTGCCACCTACGAGCAGTACTTC.

V and J are TRBV27 and TRBJ1-1, with D maybe TRBD1 (5 bases). Germline V gene lookup returns CDR1 MNHEY and CDR2 SMNVEV (reference sequence). The length of the CDR3 is 13 residues. V was clipped by 6 bases and J by 4 bases, with 12 bases between them. CDR3 region: CASRPGTGTEAFF. The CDR3 bases are TGTGCCAGCAGACCCGGGACCGGCACTGAAGCTTTCTTT.

V gene TRBV7-2 combines with J gene TRBJ2-1; perhaps TRBD2 as D (6 bases). The V end lost 5 bases, the J end lost 7 bases, and 15 bases lay between the germline ends. Per the germline V gene, CDR1 is SGHTA and CDR2 is FQGNSA. The CDR3 is 14 residues long. CDR3 nucleotides: TGTGCCAGCAGCCCCGGGACTCGGGGGAATGAGCAGTTCTTC. It is translated as CASSPGTRGNEQFF.

This clonotype was detected only a few times. This chain joins TRBV6-1 and TRBJ1-2; 9 bases match TRBD1. Germline V gives CDR1 MNHNS, CDR2 SASEGT. The CDR3 totals 15 residues. Trimming took 3 bases from V and 4 from J; bases not matched to a gene: 6. The CDR3 DNA reads TGTGCCAGCAGTGATCGGACAGGGGCTAGCTATGGCTACACCTTC. Encoded protein: CASSDRTGASYGYTF.

The genes are TRBV5-4 and TRBJ2-6, with D maybe TRBD1 (5 bases). V lost 4 bases, J lost 0 bases, and 14 bases lay in between. CDR3 length: 17 residues. Germline V gene data show CDR1 as SGHNT and CDR2 as YYREEE (reference sequence). Here the CDR3 reads CASSQDRTVSGANVLTF. In nucleotides, the CDR3 is TGTGCCAGCAGCCAAGACAGAACCGTCTCTGGGGCCAACGTCCTGACTTTC.

Only a few counts were recorded for this clonotype. The V and J genes are TRBV12-3 or TRBV12-4 and TRBJ2-3; unclear D gene. The CDR3 consists of 10 residues. V gave up 3 bases and J gave up 7 bases, with 2 bases separating them. DNA of the CDR3: TGTGCCAGCAGTTTGTATACGCAGTATTTT. This sequence encodes CASSLYTQYF.